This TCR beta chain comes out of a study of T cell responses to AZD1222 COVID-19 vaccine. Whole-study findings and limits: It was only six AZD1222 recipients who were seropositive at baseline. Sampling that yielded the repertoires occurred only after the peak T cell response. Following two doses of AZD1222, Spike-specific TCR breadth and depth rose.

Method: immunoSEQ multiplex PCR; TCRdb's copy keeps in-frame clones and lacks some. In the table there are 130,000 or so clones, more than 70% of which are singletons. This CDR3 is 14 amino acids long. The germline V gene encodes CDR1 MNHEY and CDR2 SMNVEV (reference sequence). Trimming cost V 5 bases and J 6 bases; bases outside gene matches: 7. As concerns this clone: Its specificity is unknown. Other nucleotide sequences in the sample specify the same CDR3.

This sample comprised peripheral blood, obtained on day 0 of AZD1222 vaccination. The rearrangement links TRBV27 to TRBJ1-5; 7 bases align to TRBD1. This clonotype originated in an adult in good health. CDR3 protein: CASSLRDRGQPQHF. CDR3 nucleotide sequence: TGTGCCAGCAGTCTCCGGGACAGAGGTCAGCCCCAGCATTTT.